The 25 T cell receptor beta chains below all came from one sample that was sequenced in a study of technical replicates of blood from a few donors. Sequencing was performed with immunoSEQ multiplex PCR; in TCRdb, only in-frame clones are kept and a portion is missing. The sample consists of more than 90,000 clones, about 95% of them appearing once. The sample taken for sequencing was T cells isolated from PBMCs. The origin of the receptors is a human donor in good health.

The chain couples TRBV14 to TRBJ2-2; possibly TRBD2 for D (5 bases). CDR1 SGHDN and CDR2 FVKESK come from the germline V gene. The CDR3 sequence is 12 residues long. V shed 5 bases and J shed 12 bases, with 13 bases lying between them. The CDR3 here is CASSFNPGKLFF. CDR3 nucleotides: TGTGCCAGCAGCTTTAACCCGGGGAAGCTGTTTTTT.

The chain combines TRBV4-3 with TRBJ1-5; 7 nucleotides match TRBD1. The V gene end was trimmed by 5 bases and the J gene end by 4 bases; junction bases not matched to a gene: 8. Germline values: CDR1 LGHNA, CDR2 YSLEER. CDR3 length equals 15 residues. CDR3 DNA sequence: TGCGCCAGCAGCATATACAGGGGATCAAATCAGCCCCAGCATTTT. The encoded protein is CASSIYRGSNQPQHF.

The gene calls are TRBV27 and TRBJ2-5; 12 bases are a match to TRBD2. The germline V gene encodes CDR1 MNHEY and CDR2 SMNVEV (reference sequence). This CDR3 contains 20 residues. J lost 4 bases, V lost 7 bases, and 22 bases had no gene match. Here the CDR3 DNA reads TGTGCCAGCATTGTGTCTAGCGGGAGGGCCTGGCAGGACGGTGGAGAGACCCAGTACTTC. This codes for CASIVSSGRAWQDGGETQYF.

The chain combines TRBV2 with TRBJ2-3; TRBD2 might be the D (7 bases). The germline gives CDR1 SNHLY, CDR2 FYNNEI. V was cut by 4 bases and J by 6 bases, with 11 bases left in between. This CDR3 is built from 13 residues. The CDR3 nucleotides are TGTGCCAGCAGTGCCCGGGGGGCTGATACGCAGTATTTT. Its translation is CASSARGADTQYF.

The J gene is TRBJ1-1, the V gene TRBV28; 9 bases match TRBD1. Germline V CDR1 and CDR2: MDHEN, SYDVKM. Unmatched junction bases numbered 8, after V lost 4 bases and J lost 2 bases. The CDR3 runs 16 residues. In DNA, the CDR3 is TGTGCCAGCAGTTCGACAGGGGGAATAGGTAACACTGAAGCTTTCTTT. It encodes CASSSTGGIGNTEAFF.

The CDR3 region has the DNA TGTGCCAGCACCCCAAGGGGCACGGCAAACACTGAAGCTTTCTTT. As protein: CASTPRGTANTEAFF. This rearrangement joins TRBV11-2 to TRBJ1-1, with a weak D call TRBD1 (5 bases). Germline loops: CDR1 SGHAT, CDR2 FQNNGV. The V gene lost 7 bases and the J gene lost 2 bases, with 17 bases spanning the gap. The CDR3 length is 15 residues.

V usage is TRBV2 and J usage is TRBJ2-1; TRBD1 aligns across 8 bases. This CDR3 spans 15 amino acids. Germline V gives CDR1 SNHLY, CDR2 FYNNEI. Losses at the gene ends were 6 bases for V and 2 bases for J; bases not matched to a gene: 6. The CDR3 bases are TGTGCCAGCAGGAGCGACAGGGGCACCTACAATGAGCAGTTCTTC. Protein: CASRSDRGTYNEQFF.

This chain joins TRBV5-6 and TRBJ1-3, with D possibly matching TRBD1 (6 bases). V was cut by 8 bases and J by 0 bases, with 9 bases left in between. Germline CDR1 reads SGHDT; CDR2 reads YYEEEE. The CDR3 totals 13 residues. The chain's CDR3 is CASRDISGNTIYF. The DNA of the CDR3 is TGTGCCAGTCGGGACATCTCTGGAAACACCATATATTTT.

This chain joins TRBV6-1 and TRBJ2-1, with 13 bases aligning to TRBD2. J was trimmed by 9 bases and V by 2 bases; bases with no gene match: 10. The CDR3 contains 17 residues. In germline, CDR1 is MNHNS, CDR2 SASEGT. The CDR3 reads CASSEPSRTSGSTEQFF. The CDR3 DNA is TGTGCCAGCAGTGAACCGTCTAGGACTAGCGGGAGTACTGAGCAGTTCTTC.

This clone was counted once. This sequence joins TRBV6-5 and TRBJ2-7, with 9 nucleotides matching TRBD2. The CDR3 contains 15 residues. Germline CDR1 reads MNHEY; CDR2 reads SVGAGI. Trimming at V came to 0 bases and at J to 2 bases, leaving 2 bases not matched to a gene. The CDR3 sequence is CASSYSAGGPYEQYF. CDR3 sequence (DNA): TGTGCCAGCAGTTACTCGGCGGGAGGGCCCTACGAGCAGTACTTC.

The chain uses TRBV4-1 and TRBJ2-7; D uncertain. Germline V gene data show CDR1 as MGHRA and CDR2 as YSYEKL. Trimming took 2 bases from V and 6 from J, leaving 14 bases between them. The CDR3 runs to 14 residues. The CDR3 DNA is TGCGCCAGCAGCCAAACCACCCTAGTAGGCGAGCAGTACTTC. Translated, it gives CASSQTTLVGEQYF.

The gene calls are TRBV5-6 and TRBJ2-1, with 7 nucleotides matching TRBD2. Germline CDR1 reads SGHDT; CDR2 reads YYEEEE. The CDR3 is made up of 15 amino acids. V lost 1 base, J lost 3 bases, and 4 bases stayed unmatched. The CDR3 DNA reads TGTGCCAGCAGCTTGAGTAGCGGGCTCTACAATGAGCAGTTCTTC. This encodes CASSLSSGLYNEQFF.

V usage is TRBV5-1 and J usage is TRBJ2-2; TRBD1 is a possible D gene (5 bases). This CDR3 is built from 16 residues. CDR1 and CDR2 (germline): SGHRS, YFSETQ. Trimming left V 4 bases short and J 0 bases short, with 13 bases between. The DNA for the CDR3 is TGCGCCAGCAGCCCAGGGCATGAGGCGAACACCGGGGAGCTGTTTTTT. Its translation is CASSPGHEANTGELFF.

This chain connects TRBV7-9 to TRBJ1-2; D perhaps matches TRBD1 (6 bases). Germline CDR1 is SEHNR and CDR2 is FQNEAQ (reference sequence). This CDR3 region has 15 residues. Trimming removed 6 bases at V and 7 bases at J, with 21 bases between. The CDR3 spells CASSGAGGASLGYTF. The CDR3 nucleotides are TGTGCCAGCAGTGGGGCGGGGGGCGCTTCTCTTGGCTACACCTTC. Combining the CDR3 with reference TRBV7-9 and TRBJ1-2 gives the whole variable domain DTGVSQNPRHKITKRGQNVTFRCDPISEHNRLYWYRQTLGQGPEFLTYFQNEAQLEKSRLLSDRFSAERPKGSFSTLEIQRTEQGDSAMYLCASSGAGGASLGYTFGSGTRLTVV.

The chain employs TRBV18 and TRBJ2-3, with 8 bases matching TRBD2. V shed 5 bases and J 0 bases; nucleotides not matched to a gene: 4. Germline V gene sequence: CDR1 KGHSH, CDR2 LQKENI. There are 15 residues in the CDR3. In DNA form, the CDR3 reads TGTGCCAGCTCAATGCCTAGCGGGAGCACAGATACGCAGTATTTT. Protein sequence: CASSMPSGSTDTQYF.

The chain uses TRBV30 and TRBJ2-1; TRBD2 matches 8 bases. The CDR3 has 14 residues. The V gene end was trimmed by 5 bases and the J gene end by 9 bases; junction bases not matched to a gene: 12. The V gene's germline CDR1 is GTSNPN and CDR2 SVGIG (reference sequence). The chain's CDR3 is CAWQREGPFSEQFF. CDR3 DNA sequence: TGTGCCTGGCAACGGGAGGGTCCCTTCAGTGAGCAGTTCTTC.

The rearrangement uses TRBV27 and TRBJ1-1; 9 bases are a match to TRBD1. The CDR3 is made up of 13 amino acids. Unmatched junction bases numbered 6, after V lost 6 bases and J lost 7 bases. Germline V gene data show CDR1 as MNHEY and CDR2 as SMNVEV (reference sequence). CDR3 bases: TGTGCCAGCAGCCCGGGACAGGGATATGAAGCTTTCTTT. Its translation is CASSPGQGYEAFF.

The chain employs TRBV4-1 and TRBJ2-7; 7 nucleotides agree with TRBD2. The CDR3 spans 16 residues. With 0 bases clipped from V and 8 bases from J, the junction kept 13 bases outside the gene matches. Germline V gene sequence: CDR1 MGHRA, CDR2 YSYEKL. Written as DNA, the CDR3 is TGCGCCAGCAGCCAAGACCCCATCCCTAGCGGCCAGAAGCAGTACTTC. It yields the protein CASSQDPIPSGQKQYF.

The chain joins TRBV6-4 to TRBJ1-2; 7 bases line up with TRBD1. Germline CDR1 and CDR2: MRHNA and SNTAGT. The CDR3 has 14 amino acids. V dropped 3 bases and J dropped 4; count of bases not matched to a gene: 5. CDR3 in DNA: TGTGCCAGCAGTGAGTCGACAGGGTCCTATGGCTACACCTTC. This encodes CASSESTGSYGYTF.

The CDR3 sequence: CASSYRETQYF. CDR3 nucleotides: TGTGCCAGCAGTTACCGGGAGACCCAGTACTTC. The chain links TRBV7-2 to TRBJ2-5; D remains unclear. Deletions cut 6 bases from V and 5 bases from J, with 7 bases between. The CDR3 runs to 11 residues. CDR1 SGHTA and CDR2 FQGNSA come from the germline V gene.

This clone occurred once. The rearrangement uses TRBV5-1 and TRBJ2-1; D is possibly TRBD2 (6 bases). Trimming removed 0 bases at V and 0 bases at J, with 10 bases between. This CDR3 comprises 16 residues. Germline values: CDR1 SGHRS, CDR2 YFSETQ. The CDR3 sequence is CASSLAGSGSYNEQFF. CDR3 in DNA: TGCGCCAGCAGCTTGGCCGGGAGCGGCTCCTACAATGAGCAGTTCTTC.

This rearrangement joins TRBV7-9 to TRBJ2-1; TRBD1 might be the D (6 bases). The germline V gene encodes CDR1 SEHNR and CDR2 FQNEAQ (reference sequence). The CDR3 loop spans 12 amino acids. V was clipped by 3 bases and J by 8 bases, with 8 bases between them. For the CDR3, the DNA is TGTGCCAGCAGCTTGGGGGCCTATGAGCAGTTCTTC. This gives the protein CASSLGAYEQFF.

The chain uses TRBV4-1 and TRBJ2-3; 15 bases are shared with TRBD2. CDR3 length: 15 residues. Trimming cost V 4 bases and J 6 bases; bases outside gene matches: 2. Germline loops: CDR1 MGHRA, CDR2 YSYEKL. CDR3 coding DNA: TGCGCCAGCAGCCTTGGACTAGCGGGAGGGGATACGCAGTATTTT. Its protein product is CASSLGLAGGDTQYF.

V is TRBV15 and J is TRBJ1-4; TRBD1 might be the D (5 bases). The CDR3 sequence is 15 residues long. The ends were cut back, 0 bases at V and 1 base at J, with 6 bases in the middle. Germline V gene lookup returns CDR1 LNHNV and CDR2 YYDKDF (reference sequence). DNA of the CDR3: TGTGCCACCAGCAGAGAGACAGTAACTAATGAAAAACTGTTTTTT. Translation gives CATSRETVTNEKLFF.

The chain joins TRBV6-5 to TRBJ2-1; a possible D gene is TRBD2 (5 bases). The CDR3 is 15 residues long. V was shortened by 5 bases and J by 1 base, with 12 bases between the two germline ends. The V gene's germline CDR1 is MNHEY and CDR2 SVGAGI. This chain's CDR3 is CASSGLGRSYNEQFF. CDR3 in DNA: TGTGCCAGCAGTGGACTCGGAAGATCCTACAATGAGCAGTTCTTC.